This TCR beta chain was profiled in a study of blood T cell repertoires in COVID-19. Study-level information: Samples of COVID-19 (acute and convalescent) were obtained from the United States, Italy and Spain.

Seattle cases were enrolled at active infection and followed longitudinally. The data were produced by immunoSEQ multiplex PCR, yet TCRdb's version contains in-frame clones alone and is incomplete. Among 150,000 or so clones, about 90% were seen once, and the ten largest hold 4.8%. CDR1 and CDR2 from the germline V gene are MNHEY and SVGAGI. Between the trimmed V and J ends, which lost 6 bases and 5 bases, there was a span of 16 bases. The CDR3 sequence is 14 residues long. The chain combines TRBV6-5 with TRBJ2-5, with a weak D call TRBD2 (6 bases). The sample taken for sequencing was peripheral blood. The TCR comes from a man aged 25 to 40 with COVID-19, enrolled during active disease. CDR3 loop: CASSIGGGWETQYF. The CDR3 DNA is TGTGCCAGCAGCATCGGTGGGGGGTGGGAGACCCAGTACTTC.